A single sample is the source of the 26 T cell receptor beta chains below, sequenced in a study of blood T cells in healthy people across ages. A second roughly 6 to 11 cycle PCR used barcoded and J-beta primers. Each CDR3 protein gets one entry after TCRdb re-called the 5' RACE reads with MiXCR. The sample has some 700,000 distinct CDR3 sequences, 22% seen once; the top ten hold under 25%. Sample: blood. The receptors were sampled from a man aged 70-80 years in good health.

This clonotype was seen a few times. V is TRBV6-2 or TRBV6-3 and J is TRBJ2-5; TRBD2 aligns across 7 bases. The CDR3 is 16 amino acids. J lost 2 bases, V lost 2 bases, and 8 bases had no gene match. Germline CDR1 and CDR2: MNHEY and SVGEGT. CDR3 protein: CASSYHRDYPQETQYF. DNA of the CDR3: TGTGCCAGCAGTTACCACCGGGACTACCCACAAGAGACCCAGTACTTC.

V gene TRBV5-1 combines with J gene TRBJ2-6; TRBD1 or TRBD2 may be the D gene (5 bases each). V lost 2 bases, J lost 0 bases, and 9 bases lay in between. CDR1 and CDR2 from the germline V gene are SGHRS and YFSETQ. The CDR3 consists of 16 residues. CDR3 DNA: TGCGCCAGCAGCTTAACCGGGACCTCTGGGGCCAACGTCCTGACTTTC. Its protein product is CASSLTGTSGANVLTF.

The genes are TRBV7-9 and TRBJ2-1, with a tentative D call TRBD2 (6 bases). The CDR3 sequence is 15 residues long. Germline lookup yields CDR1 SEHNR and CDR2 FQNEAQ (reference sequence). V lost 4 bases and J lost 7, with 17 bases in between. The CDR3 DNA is TGTGCCAGCAGCTCTATCAGACTAGTCGGAAATGAGCAGTTCTTC. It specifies CASSSIRLVGNEQFF.

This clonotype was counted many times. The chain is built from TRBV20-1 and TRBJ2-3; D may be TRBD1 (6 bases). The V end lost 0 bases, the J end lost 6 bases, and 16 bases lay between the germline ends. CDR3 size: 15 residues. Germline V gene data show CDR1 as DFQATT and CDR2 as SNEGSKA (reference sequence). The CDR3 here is CSARDRGVPSDTQYF. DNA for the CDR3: TGCAGTGCTAGAGACAGGGGAGTTCCCTCCGATACGCAGTATTTT.

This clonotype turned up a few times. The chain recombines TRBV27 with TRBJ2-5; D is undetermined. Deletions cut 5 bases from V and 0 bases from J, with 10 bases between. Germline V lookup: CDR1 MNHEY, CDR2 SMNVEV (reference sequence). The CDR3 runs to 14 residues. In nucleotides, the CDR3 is TGTGCCAGCAGTCCCGATTGGTACCAAGAGACCCAGTACTTC. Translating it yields CASSPDWYQETQYF.

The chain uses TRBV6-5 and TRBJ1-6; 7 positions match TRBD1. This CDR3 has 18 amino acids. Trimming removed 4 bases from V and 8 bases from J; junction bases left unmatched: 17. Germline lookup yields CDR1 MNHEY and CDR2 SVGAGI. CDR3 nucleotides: TGTGCCAGCAGTTTATACCCACCCTGGACAGGAGGGGATTCACCCCTCCACTTT. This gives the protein CASSLYPPWTGGDSPLHF.

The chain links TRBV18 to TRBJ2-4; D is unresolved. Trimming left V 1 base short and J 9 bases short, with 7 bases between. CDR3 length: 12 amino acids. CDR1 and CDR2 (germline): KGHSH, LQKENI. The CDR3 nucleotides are TGTGCCAGCTCACCACAAGGTAGCATTCAGTACTTC. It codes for CASSPQGSIQYF.

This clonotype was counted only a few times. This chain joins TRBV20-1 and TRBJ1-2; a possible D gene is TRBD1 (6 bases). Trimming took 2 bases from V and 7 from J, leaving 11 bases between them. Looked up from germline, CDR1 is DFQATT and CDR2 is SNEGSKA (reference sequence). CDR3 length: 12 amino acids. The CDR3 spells CSARRQDGGYTF. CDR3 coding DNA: TGCAGTGCTAGAAGACAGGACGGTGGCTACACCTTC.

The CDR3 loop is CASSHPPNENEQFF. The DNA of the CDR3 is TGTGCCAGCAGTCATCCCCCGAACGAAAATGAGCAGTTCTTC. V gene TRBV7-3 combines with J gene TRBJ2-1; D ambiguous. Trimming pared 6 bases from V and 7 bases from J, leaving 16 bases between. CDR1 SGHTA and CDR2 FQGTGA come from the germline V gene. The CDR3 has 14 amino acids.

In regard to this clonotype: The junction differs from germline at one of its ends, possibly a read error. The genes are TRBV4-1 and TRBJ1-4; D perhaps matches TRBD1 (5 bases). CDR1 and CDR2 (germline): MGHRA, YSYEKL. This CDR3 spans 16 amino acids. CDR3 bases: TGCCCCAGCAGCCAAGAGAGGGGTACGGCTAATGAAAAACTGTTTTTT. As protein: CPSSQERGTANEKLFF.

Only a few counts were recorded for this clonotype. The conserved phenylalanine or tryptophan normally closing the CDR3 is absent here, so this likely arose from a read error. CDR3 loop: CSASPRQSNQPQHL. The DNA of the CDR3 is TGCAGTGCTAGTCCCCGACAGAGCAATCAGCCCCAGCATCTT. This chain uses TRBV20-1 with TRBJ1-5, with D maybe TRBD1 (5 bases). The V gene lost 3 bases and the J gene lost 1 base, with 10 bases spanning the gap. The germline V gene encodes CDR1 DFQATT and CDR2 SNEGSKA (reference sequence). The CDR3 has 14 amino acids.

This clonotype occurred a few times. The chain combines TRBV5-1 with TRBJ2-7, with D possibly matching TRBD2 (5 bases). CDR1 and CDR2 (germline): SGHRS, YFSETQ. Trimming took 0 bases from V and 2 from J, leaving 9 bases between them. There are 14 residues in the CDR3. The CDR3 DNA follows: TGCGCCAGCAGCTTGGAACTAGAAACCTACGAGCAGTACGTC. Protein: CASSLELETYEQYV.

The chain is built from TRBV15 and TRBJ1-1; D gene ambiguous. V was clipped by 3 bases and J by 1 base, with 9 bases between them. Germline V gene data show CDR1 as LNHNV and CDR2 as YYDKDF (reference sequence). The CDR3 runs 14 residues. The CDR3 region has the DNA TGTGCCACCAGCAGTGAGGCCCAGAACACTGAAGCTTTCTTT. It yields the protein CATSSEAQNTEAFF.

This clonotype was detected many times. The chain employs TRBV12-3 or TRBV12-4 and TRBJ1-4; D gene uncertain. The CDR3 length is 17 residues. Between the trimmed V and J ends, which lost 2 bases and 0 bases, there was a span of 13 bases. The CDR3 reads CASSLRGLRATNEKLFF. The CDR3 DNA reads TGTGCCAGCAGTTTACGAGGGTTAAGGGCAACTAATGAAAAACTGTTTTTT.

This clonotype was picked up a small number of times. This CDR3 is CASSKGGDRYEQYF. Written as DNA, the CDR3 is TGCGCCAGCAGCAAGGGGGGGGATAGATACGAGCAGTACTTC. The chain joins TRBV5-1 to TRBJ2-5; possible D gene TRBD2, 7 bases. TRBJ2-7 matches the DNA end more closely, so the J call is doubtful. The CDR3 is 14 amino acids. CDR1 and CDR2 (germline): SGHRS, YFSETQ.

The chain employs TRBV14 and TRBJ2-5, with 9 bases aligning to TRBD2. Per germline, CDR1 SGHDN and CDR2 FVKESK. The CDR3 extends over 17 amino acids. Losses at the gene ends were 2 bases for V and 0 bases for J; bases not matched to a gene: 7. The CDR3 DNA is TGTGCCAGCAGCCAACCTAGCGGGGTACCAAACCAAGAGACCCAGTACTTC. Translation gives CASSQPSGVPNQETQYF.

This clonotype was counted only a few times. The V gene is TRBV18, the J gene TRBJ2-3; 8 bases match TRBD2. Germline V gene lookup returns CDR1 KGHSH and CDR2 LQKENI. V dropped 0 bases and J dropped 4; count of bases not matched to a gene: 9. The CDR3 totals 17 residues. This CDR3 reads CASSPPGLAGPADTQYF. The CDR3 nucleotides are TGTGCCAGCTCACCACCAGGGCTAGCGGGTCCCGCAGATACGCAGTATTTT.

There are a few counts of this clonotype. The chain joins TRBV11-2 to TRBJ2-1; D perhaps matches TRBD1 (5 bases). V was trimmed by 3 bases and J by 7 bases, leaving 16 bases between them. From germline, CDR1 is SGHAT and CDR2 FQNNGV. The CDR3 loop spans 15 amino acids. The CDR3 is CASSFVRGWGNEQFF. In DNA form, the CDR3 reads TGTGCCAGCAGCTTCGTTAGGGGATGGGGAAATGAGCAGTTCTTC.

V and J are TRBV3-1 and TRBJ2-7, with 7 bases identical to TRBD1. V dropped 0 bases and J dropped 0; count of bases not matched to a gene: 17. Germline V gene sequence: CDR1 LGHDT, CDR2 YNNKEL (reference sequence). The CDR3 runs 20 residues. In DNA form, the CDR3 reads TGTGCCAGCAGCCAAGATAGGTACAGGGGTCCAGAAGAAAGCTCCTACGAGCAGTACTTC. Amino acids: CASSQDRYRGPEESSYEQYF.

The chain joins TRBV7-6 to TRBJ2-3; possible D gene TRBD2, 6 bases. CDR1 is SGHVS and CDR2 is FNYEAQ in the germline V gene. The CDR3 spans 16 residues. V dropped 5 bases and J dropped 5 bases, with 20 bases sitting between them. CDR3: CASSHSGGVGGDTQYF. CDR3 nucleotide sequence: TGTGCCAGCAGCCACTCGGGCGGGGTCGGGGGAGATACGCAGTATTTT. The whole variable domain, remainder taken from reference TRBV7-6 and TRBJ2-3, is GAGVSQSPRYKVTKRGQDVALRCDPISGHVSLYWYRQALGQGPEFLTYFNYEAQQDKSGLPNDRFSAERPEGSISTLTIQRTEQRDSAMYRCASSHSGGVGGDTQYFGPGTRLTVL.

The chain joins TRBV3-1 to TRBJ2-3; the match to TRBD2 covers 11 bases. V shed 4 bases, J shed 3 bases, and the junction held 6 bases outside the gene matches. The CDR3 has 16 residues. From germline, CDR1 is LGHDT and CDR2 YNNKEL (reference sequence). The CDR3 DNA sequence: TGTGCCAGCAGCCCTATAGCGGGGGGGCGAACAGATACGCAGTATTTT. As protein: CASSPIAGGRTDTQYF.

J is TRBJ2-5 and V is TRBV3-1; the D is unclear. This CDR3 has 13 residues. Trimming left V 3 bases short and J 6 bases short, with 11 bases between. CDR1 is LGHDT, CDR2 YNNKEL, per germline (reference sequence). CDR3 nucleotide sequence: TGTGCCAGCAGCCAGCCTCCTGCTCAGACCCAGTACTTC. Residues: CASSQPPAQTQYF.

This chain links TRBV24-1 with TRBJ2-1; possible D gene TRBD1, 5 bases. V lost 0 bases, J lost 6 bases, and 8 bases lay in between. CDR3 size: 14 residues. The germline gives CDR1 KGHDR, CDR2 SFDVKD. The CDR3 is CATSDLQGFNEQFF. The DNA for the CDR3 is TGTGCCACCAGTGATTTGCAGGGTTTCAATGAGCAGTTCTTC.

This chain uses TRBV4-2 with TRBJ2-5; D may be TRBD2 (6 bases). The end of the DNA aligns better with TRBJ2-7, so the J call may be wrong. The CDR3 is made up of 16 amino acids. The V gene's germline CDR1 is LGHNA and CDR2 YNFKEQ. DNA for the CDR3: TGTGCCAGCAGCCAAGAGAGTACGGGAGCGGGCTACGAGCAGTACGTC. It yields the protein CASSQESTGAGYEQYV.

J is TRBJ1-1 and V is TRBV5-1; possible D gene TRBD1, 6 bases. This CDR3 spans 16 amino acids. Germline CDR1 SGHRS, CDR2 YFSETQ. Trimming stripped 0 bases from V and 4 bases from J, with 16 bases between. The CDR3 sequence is CASSLESWGRITEAFF. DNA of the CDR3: TGCGCCAGCAGCTTGGAGTCCTGGGGGCGTATCACTGAAGCTTTCTTT. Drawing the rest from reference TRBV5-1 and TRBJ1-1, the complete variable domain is KAGVTQTPRYLIKTRGQQVTLSCSPISGHRSVSWYQQTPGQGLQFLFEYFSETQRNKGNFPGRFSGRQFSNSRSEMNVSTLELGDSALYLCASSLESWGRITEAFFGQGTRLTVV.

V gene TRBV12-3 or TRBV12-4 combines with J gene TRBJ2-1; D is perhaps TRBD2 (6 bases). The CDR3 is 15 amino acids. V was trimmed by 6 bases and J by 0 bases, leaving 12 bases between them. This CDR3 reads CASRDRGSSYNEQFF. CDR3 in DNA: TGTGCCAGCAGGGACCGGGGGTCCTCCTACAATGAGCAGTTCTTC.